One and the same sample provided the 10 T cell receptor beta chains below, sequenced in a study of neurological immune-mediated disorders. Time point in this sample: longitudinal time-point 3. Each CDR3 protein gets one entry after TCRdb re-called the 5' RACE reads with MiXCR. The sample holds approximately 48,000 distinct CDR3 sequences, roughly 13% seen once. Source material: PBMCs. The receptors were gathered from a male donor with HTLV-1-associated myelopathy (HAM/TSP).

The sample holds many counts of this clonotype. A read error may produce the germline difference seen at one junction end. The rearrangement uses TRBV7-2 and TRBJ2-7; tentative D call: TRBD2 (5 bases). This CDR3 spans 12 amino acids. Germline CDR1 SGHTA, CDR2 FQGNSA. CDR3 region: CAEGKVSYEQYF. The DNA of the CDR3 is TGCGCCGAGGGTAAAGTCTCCTACGAGCAGTACTTC.

This clonotype was observed a handful of times. This chain joins TRBV5-1 and TRBJ2-3; 10 positions agree with TRBD2. The CDR3 sequence is 17 residues long. Germline CDR1 is SGHRS and CDR2 is YFSETQ. V shed 4 bases, J shed 2 bases, and the junction held 10 bases outside the gene matches. The CDR3 nucleotides are TGCGCCAGCAGCCTTGGAGGACTAGCGGTTACCACAGATACGCAGTATTTT. Amino acid sequence: CASSLGGLAVTTDTQYF.

This clonotype has ten or more counts. V gene TRBV7-6 combines with J gene TRBJ1-2, with D maybe TRBD1 (6 bases). Trimming took 5 bases from V and 2 from J, leaving 18 bases between them. This CDR3 spans 16 amino acids. Germline values: CDR1 SGHVS, CDR2 FNYEAQ. The CDR3 spells CASSPRTPQGNYGYTF. The CDR3 bases are TGTGCCAGCAGCCCCAGAACACCTCAGGGGAACTATGGCTACACCTTC.

A few counts support this clonotype. This rearrangement joins TRBV18 to TRBJ1-6; D uncertain. Between the trimmed V and J ends, which lost 0 bases and 0 bases, there was a span of 6 bases. Looked up from germline, CDR1 is KGHSH and CDR2 is LQKENI. The CDR3 length is 16 residues. The CDR3 nucleotides are TGTGCCAGCTCACCACCGGCAAGCTCCTATAATTCACCCCTCCACTTT. This translates into CASSPPASSYNSPLHF.

This clonotype is deemed medium-sized. The chain joins TRBV4-3 to TRBJ1-2; weak D call: TRBD1 (6 bases). The germline CDR1 and CDR2 sequences are LGHNA and YSLEER. Trimming took 1 base from V and 6 from J, leaving 12 bases between them. The CDR3 extends over 14 amino acids. The CDR3 coding sequence is TGCGCCAGCAGCCAAGGACACAGGGAACATGGCTACACCTTC. Protein sequence: CASSQGHREHGYTF.

The DNA of the CDR3 is TGTGCCACCAGCATAGCGCGTCAGGCTGCTGGGGCCAACGTCCTGACTTTC. Translating it yields CATSIARQAAGANVLTF. The rearrangement links TRBV15 to TRBJ2-6; TRBD2 might be the D (5 bases). V was clipped by 4 bases and J by 2 bases, with 15 bases between them. The CDR3 contains 17 residues. Looked up from germline, CDR1 is LNHNV and CDR2 is YYDKDF (reference sequence).

This chain connects TRBV19 to TRBJ2-1; 12 bases line up with TRBD2. V lost 2 bases and J lost 3; bases outside the gene matches: 2. There are 16 residues in the CDR3. Germline CDR1 and CDR2: LNHDA and SQIVND (reference sequence). The chain's CDR3 is CASSIRLAGDYNEQFF. In DNA form, the CDR3 reads TGTGCCAGTAGTATAAGACTAGCGGGAGACTACAATGAGCAGTTCTTC.

The chain carries TRBV5-1 and TRBJ2-1; D remains ambiguous. The germline gives CDR1 SGHRS, CDR2 YFSETQ. With 10 bases removed from V and 1 base from J, the gap between germline ends came to 9 bases. The CDR3 is made up of 12 amino acids. The CDR3, as DNA: TGCGCCTGCTGCTTATCCTACAATGAGCAGTTCTTC. Its protein product is CACCLSYNEQFF.

This clonotype showed up many times. This chain connects TRBV6-5 to TRBJ2-3, with 9 bases identical to TRBD1. The length of the CDR3 is 16 residues. Germline V gene lookup returns CDR1 MNHEY and CDR2 SVGAGI. Unmatched junction bases numbered 10, after V lost 6 bases and J lost 3 bases. CDR3 in amino acids: CASSLDWTGVTDTQYF. Here the CDR3 DNA reads TGTGCCAGCAGCCTAGATTGGACAGGGGTTACAGATACGCAGTATTTT.

There are many counts of this clonotype. J is TRBJ2-2 and V is TRBV5-1; possibly TRBD1 or TRBD2 for D (5 bases each). This CDR3 contains 13 residues. CDR1 is SGHRS, CDR2 YFSETQ, per germline. Deletions cut 0 bases from V and 6 bases from J, with 6 bases between. This CDR3 reads CASSLVGAGELFF. The CDR3 DNA sequence: TGCGCCAGCAGCTTGGTGGGGGCCGGGGAGCTGTTTTTT.